The 18 T cell receptor beta chains given below trace back to one sample, sequenced in a study of shared clonotypes between healthy human individuals. Profiling relied on immunoSEQ multiplex PCR, and the TCRdb table lists in-frame clones only, not all of them. This table has some 1.5 million clones, 98% appearing once. The sequenced sample was naive CD4+ T cells sorted from blood. Stated subset: CD45RA+ positively selected. These receptors all stem from a man between 25 and 39 years old in good health.

V usage is TRBV5-1 and J usage is TRBJ2-1; D may be TRBD2 (6 bases). The V and J ends lost 0 bases and 4 bases respectively, with 8 bases between them. Germline V gene lookup returns CDR1 SGHRS and CDR2 YFSETQ. The CDR3 length is 14 residues. CDR3 loop: CASSLGGKYNEQFF. The DNA for the CDR3 is TGCGCCAGCAGCTTGGGCGGGAAATACAATGAGCAGTTCTTC.

The CDR3 is CASRVETGRNHEAFF. CDR3 sequence (DNA): TGTGCCAGCAGAGTAGAAACCGGGAGAAACCACGAAGCTTTCTTT. The J gene is TRBJ1-1, the V gene TRBV2, with D unclear. The CDR3 covers 15 residues. V lost 6 bases, J lost 8 bases, and 22 bases lay in between. The germline V gene has CDR1 SNHLY and CDR2 FYNNEI. The complete variable domain, with remaining parts taken from reference TRBV2 and TRBJ1-1, reads EPEVTQTPSHQVTQMGQEVILRCVPISNHLYFYWYRQILGQKVEFLVSFYNNEISEKSEIFDDQFSVERPDGSNFTLKIRSTKLEDSAMYFCASRVETGRNHEAFFGQGTRLTVV.

The J gene is TRBJ2-3, the V gene TRBV28; D not resolved. The CDR3 extends over 15 amino acids. With 3 bases removed from V and 1 base from J, the gap between germline ends came to 11 bases. Looked up from germline, CDR1 is MDHEN and CDR2 is SYDVKM. The CDR3 DNA reads TGTGCCAGCAGTTTTAGGGCCCCGGGCACAGATACGCAGTATTTT. It yields the protein CASSFRAPGTDTQYF. Full variable domain (outside the CDR3, taken from reference TRBV28 and TRBJ2-3): DVKVTQSSRYLVKRTGEKVFLECVQDMDHENMFWYRQDPGLGLRLIYFSYDVKMKEKGDIPEGYSVSREKKERFSLILESASTNQTSMYLCASSFRAPGTDTQYFGPGTRLTVL.

Concerning this clone itself: The same CDR3 arises from other DNA sequences in this sample as well. This chain connects TRBV2 to TRBJ1-5; possibly TRBD1 for D (6 bases). The length of the CDR3 is 14 residues. CDR1 SNHLY and CDR2 FYNNEI come from the germline V gene. The V end lost 4 bases, the J end lost 1 base, and 8 bases lay between the germline ends. The CDR3 here is CASSVQGSNQPQHF. In DNA form, the CDR3 reads TGTGCCAGCAGTGTCCAGGGGAGCAATCAGCCCCAGCATTTT.

This chain connects TRBV5-1 to TRBJ2-7; the D is unclear. The germline CDR1 and CDR2 sequences are SGHRS and YFSETQ. V shed 4 bases and J shed 1 base, with 12 bases lying between them. This CDR3 is 14 amino acids long. CDR3 in amino acids: CASSPDPWSYEQYF. The CDR3 DNA follows: TGCGCCAGCAGCCCTGACCCATGGTCCTACGAGCAGTACTTC.

This chain links TRBV18 with TRBJ2-2; D is unresolved. The V and J ends lost 5 bases and 7 bases respectively, with 26 bases between them. CDR3 length equals 18 residues. Germline V CDR1 and CDR2: KGHSH, LQKENI. The CDR3 reads CASSSLVHPRLIDGELFF. Written as DNA, the CDR3 is TGTGCCAGCTCATCCTTAGTGCATCCCCGGCTTATTGACGGGGAGCTGTTTTTT.

V is TRBV19 and J is TRBJ1-2, with 8 bases fitting TRBD1. After removal of 7 bases from V and 2 bases from J, the junction contained 6 bases not matched to a gene. CDR1 and CDR2 from the germline V gene are LNHDA and SQIVND (reference sequence). CDR3 length equals 14 residues. Written as DNA, the CDR3 is TGTGCCAGTACTTTGGACAGGGTGAACTATGGCTACACCTTC. It is translated as CASTLDRVNYGYTF.

The chain has TRBV28 and TRBJ2-7; no firm D call. Germline CDR1 and CDR2: MDHEN and SYDVKM. CDR3 size: 14 residues. V shed 1 base and J shed 3 bases, with 10 bases lying between them. As DNA, the CDR3 is TGTGCCAGCAGTTTATACTCTGGCCACTACGAGCAGTACTTC. Translated, it gives CASSLYSGHYEQYF.

The genes are TRBV5-1 and TRBJ2-1; TRBD1 might be the D (5 bases). The CDR3 length is 13 residues. Germline CDR1 and CDR2: SGHRS and YFSETQ. With 1 base removed from V and 10 bases from J, the gap between germline ends came to 12 bases. CDR3 region: CASSLTGAPEQFF. DNA of the CDR3: TGCGCCAGCAGCTTGACAGGAGCTCCGGAGCAGTTCTTC.

CDR3 DNA: TGTGCCAGCTCCCAACAGGGGGCTGCTGAAGCTTTCTTT. Amino acids: CASSQQGAAEAFF. The chain is built from TRBV18 and TRBJ1-1; 9 bases align to TRBD1. J lost 6 bases, V lost 6 bases, and 5 bases had no gene match. This CDR3 region has 13 residues. Germline CDR1 KGHSH, CDR2 LQKENI.

V is TRBV19 and J is TRBJ1-2; D gene ambiguous. Trimming removed 10 bases at V and 0 bases at J, with 12 bases between. This CDR3 comprises 13 residues. Looked up from germline, CDR1 is LNHDA and CDR2 is SQIVND (reference sequence). The CDR3 DNA sequence: TGTGCCACAAGGCATAGAGCTAACTATGGCTACACCTTC. This encodes CATRHRANYGYTF.

On this clone itself: The same CDR3 also results from other DNA sequences found in this sample. The genes are TRBV28 and TRBJ2-6; D remains unclear. Per the germline V gene, CDR1 is MDHEN and CDR2 is SYDVKM. CDR3 length equals 15 residues. The V end was cut by 5 bases, the J end by 0 bases, with 8 bases between. CDR3 in DNA: TGTGCCAGCAGTAGTGGTAGCTCTGGGGCCAACGTCCTGACTTTC. The encoded protein is CASSSGSSGANVLTF.

This clone was recorded once. The chain recombines TRBV6-5 with TRBJ1-2, with D possibly matching TRBD1 (5 bases). This CDR3 has 8 amino acids. Germline assignment: CDR1 MNHEY and CDR2 SVGAGI. V lost 11 bases and J 11 bases, leaving 9 bases between the germline ends. CDR3 coding DNA: TGTGCCGGGGGAGAGTACACCTTC. It is translated as CAGGEYTF.

The chain recombines TRBV18 with TRBJ1-1, with D possibly being TRBD1 (5 bases). The CDR3 is 15 amino acids. The germline gives CDR1 KGHSH, CDR2 LQKENI. Trimming left V 4 bases short and J 1 base short, with 13 bases between. The DNA for the CDR3 is TGTGCCAGCTCACAGGTCCCCGGGGCGAACACTGAAGCTTTCTTT. Amino acid sequence: CASSQVPGANTEAFF.

This rearrangement joins TRBV15 to TRBJ1-1; the D is unclear. V shed 3 bases and J shed 3 bases, with 14 bases lying between them. The CDR3 spans 15 residues. Per germline, CDR1 LNHNV and CDR2 YYDKDF (reference sequence). In DNA form, the CDR3 reads TGTGCCACCAGCAGGTCAGACGGGGTGGACACTGAAGCTTTCTTT. Translation gives CATSRSDGVDTEAFF.

The genes are TRBV27 and TRBJ2-1; 8 nucleotides line up with TRBD2. Trimming took 8 bases from V and 4 from J; bases not matched to a gene: 7. From germline, CDR1 is MNHEY and CDR2 SMNVEV (reference sequence). The CDR3 loop spans 14 amino acids. The DNA of the CDR3 is TGTGCCAGCGGCTATAGCGGGAAGTACAATGAGCAGTTCTTC. It translates to CASGYSGKYNEQFF.

This sequence joins TRBV29-1 and TRBJ2-2, with 8 bases aligning to TRBD1. Germline V gives CDR1 SQVTM, CDR2 ANQGSEA. The length of the CDR3 is 14 residues. The V gene end was trimmed by 0 bases and the J gene end by 7 bases; junction bases not matched to a gene: 4. The CDR3 protein is CSVEDQGANGELFF. CDR3 coding DNA: TGCAGCGTTGAAGACCAGGGGGCTAACGGGGAGCTGTTTTTT.

The chain couples TRBV11-2 to TRBJ2-2; D call uncertain. V was trimmed by 0 bases and J by 8 bases, leaving 10 bases between them. Germline CDR1 is SGHAT and CDR2 is FQNNGV. This CDR3 region has 14 residues. The CDR3: CASSLDRRSGELFF. The CDR3 region has the DNA TGTGCCAGCAGCTTAGATCGGCGGTCGGGGGAGCTGTTTTTT.